These 32 T cell receptor beta chains originate from one sample sequenced in a study of blood T cell repertoires in COVID-19 (dated by TCRdb to 2018 to 2020). Libraries were prepared through the immunoSEQ multiplex PCR assay. Not all clones reach the TCRdb copy of this immuneACCESS table, which keeps in-frame sequences only. Checked studies attribute under half of the gap to unresolved V genes and leave the rest unexplained. The table for this sample lists approximately 160,000 clones; about 79% of them were counted only once. The top ten clonotypes cover approximately 7.1% of the sample. The sample taken for sequencing was peripheral blood. The receptors stem from a woman in her 50s in a cohort sampled during active or convalescent COVID-19.

This sequence joins TRBV5-1 and TRBJ1-6; D may be TRBD1 (5 bases). The CDR3 totals 14 residues. V was shortened by 4 bases and J by 9 bases, with 14 bases between the two germline ends. CDR1 and CDR2 from the germline V gene are SGHRS and YFSETQ. The CDR3, as DNA: TGCGCCAGCAGCCCGCAGGGTTTAGGTTCACCCCTCCACTTT. Translation: CASSPQGLGSPLHF. Variable domain in full (rest from reference TRBV5-1 and TRBJ1-6): KAGVTQTPRYLIKTRGQQVTLSCSPISGHRSVSWYQQTPGQGLQFLFEYFSETQRNKGNFPGRFSGRQFSNSRSEMNVSTLELGDSALYLCASSPQGLGSPLHFGNGTRLTVT.

The chain carries TRBV6-1 and TRBJ1-5; the D is unclear. CDR1 and CDR2 (germline): MNHNS, SASEGT. CDR3 length: 15 amino acids. V dropped 0 bases and J dropped 9 bases, with 15 bases sitting between them. The CDR3 sequence is CASSEARREPRPQHF. The CDR3 DNA is TGTGCCAGCAGTGAAGCGCGAAGGGAGCCACGGCCCCAGCATTTT.

This clone was detected a few times. The chain recombines TRBV5-5 with TRBJ1-2; 9 nucleotides agree with TRBD1. V dropped 2 bases and J dropped 6; count of bases not matched to a gene: 5. This CDR3 comprises 14 residues. Germline loops: CDR1 SGHKS, CDR2 YYEKEE (reference sequence). The CDR3 is CASSLGTGKDGYTF. CDR3 in DNA: TGTGCCAGCAGCTTAGGGACAGGGAAAGATGGCTACACCTTC.

This chain uses TRBV5-5 with TRBJ1-3, with D possibly TRBD1 on 5 matching bases. The V end lost 3 bases, the J end lost 4 bases, and 14 bases lay between the germline ends. CDR3 length: 15 amino acids. Germline V gene sequence: CDR1 SGHKS, CDR2 YYEKEE (reference sequence). The CDR3 spells CASSSSQGYGNTIYF. The CDR3 bases are TGTGCCAGCAGCTCCTCGCAGGGCTACGGAAACACCATATATTTT.

The J gene is TRBJ2-5, the V gene TRBV24-1, with a possible D match to TRBD2 (6 bases). The V end was cut by 3 bases, the J end by 1 base, with 11 bases between. This CDR3 has 15 amino acids. Germline V gene sequence: CDR1 KGHDR, CDR2 SFDVKD. In nucleotides, the CDR3 is TGTGCCACCAGTGATCCCAGGGACTCCCAAGAGACCCAGTACTTC. Residues: CATSDPRDSQETQYF.

The genes are TRBV20-1 and TRBJ2-1; 10 nucleotides line up with TRBD2. V lost 3 bases to trimming and J lost 10 bases; unmatched junction nucleotides: 9. Germline CDR1 is DFQATT and CDR2 is SNEGSKA (reference sequence). This CDR3 spans 14 amino acids. CDR3 coding DNA: TGCAGTGCTAGTGTTGGTAGCGGGGGGACCGAGCAGTTCTTC. Translation gives CSASVGSGGTEQFF.

The rearrangement joins TRBV11-3 to TRBJ2-7; 8 bases fit TRBD1. Looked up from germline, CDR1 is SGHNT and CDR2 is YENEEA. V was pared by 4 bases and J by 5 bases, with 13 bases of the junction left unmatched. The CDR3 is made up of 16 amino acids. The CDR3 DNA follows: TGTGCCAGCAGCTCCGGGACCGGGACAGGTTCGCACGAGCAGTACTTC. Translated, it gives CASSSGTGTGSHEQYF.

CDR3 sequence: CASGGQGTSYNEQFF. In DNA form, the CDR3 reads TGTGCCAGCGGAGGACAGGGGACCTCCTACAATGAGCAGTTCTTC. J is TRBJ2-1 and V is TRBV7-9; 9 nucleotides align to TRBD1. The J segment lost 0 bases and the V segment lost 8 bases, leaving 5 bases of the junction unmatched. The CDR3 length is 15 residues. The germline CDR1 and CDR2 sequences are SEHNR and FQNEAQ (reference sequence).

In this sample, this clone turned up once. This chain connects TRBV10-3 to TRBJ2-6, with a possible D match to TRBD1 (6 bases). V lost 7 bases to trimming and J lost 0 bases, with 10 bases between them. The CDR3 contains 15 residues. Looked up from germline, CDR1 is ENHRY and CDR2 is SYGVKD. Here the CDR3 DNA reads TGTGCCATCACCCCGGACAGCTCTGGGGCCAACGTCCTGACTTTC. Protein product: CAITPDSSGANVLTF.

The rearrangement links TRBV29-1 to TRBJ2-1, with 8 bases that match TRBD1. Unmatched junction bases numbered 4, after V lost 4 bases and J lost 5 bases. The germline gives CDR1 SQVTM, CDR2 ANQGSEA. This CDR3 region has 13 residues. The DNA for the CDR3 is TGCAGCGTTGTTATGGACAGGGACAATGAGCAGTTCTTC. This gives the protein CSVVMDRDNEQFF.

V usage is TRBV7-8 and J usage is TRBJ2-3, with 9 bases lining up with TRBD2. V gave up 5 bases and J gave up 0 bases; unmatched junction bases: 9. Germline V lookup: CDR1 SGHVS, CDR2 FQNEAQ. This CDR3 is 17 amino acids long. CDR3 protein: CASSRRGTSRSTDTQYF. CDR3 nucleotides: TGTGCCAGCAGCCGCCGAGGGACTAGCCGTAGCACAGATACGCAGTATTTT.

This clone has just a few counts. The gene calls are TRBV4-1 and TRBJ2-2; TRBD2 is a possible D gene (6 bases). Trimming pared 4 bases from V and 3 bases from J, leaving 9 bases between. This CDR3 comprises 14 residues. The germline CDR1 and CDR2 sequences are MGHRA and YSYEKL. The CDR3 sequence: CASSREDHTGELFF. As DNA, the CDR3 is TGCGCCAGCAGCCGGGAGGACCACACCGGGGAGCTGTTTTTT.

The rearrangement uses TRBV10-3 and TRBJ1-5, with TRBD1 matching 7 bases. CDR1 is ENHRY, CDR2 SYGVKD, per germline. CDR3 length: 12 residues. V trimming: 10 bases; J trimming: 5 bases; junction bases outside the gene matches: 5. The CDR3 is CATRQGDQPQHF. CDR3 in DNA: TGTGCCACCAGACAGGGAGATCAGCCCCAGCATTTT.

This clone came up a few times. The genes are TRBV20-1 and TRBJ2-7, with D hard to call. The germline gives CDR1 DFQATT, CDR2 SNEGSKA (reference sequence). The CDR3 has 11 amino acids. Trimming removed 3 bases from V and 4 bases from J, with 7 bases in between. This chain's CDR3 is CSASGRYEQYF. In DNA, the CDR3 is TGCAGTGCTAGTGGCAGGTACGAGCAGTACTTC.

The chain joins TRBV25-1 to TRBJ2-3, with no clear D. The CDR3 has 12 amino acids. The germline V gene has CDR1 MGHDK and CDR2 SYGVNS. V was shortened by 8 bases and J by 4 bases, with 10 bases between the two germline ends. The CDR3 DNA reads as TGTGCCAGCGGTCCGGGTTCAGATACGCAGTATTTT. Its protein is CASGPGSDTQYF. Full variable domain (missing parts from reference TRBV25-1 and TRBJ2-3): EADIYQTPRYLVIGTGKKITLECSQTMGHDKMYWYQQDPGMELHLIHYSYGVNSTEKGDLSSESTVSRIRTEHFPLTLESARPSHTSQYLCASGPGSDTQYFGPGTRLTVL.

The V and J genes are TRBV6-5 and TRBJ2-3; tentative D call: TRBD1 (5 bases). Trimming cost V 8 bases and J 4 bases, with 16 bases left between them. The CDR3 consists of 14 residues. Germline V gene data show CDR1 as MNHEY and CDR2 as SVGAGI. The CDR3 loop reads CASLEGQGSDTQYF. CDR3 nucleotide sequence: TGTGCCAGCTTAGAAGGGCAGGGCTCAGATACGCAGTATTTT.

As concerns this clone: Different DNA sequences within this sample yield the same CDR3. This sequence joins TRBV2 and TRBJ1-1; no firm D call. Trimming cost V 6 bases and J 0 bases, with 8 bases left between them. Germline values: CDR1 SNHLY, CDR2 FYNNEI. The CDR3 has 13 residues. DNA for the CDR3: TGTGCCAGCAGGGTTCAGATGAACACTGAAGCTTTCTTT. It translates to CASRVQMNTEAFF.

The CDR3 protein is CASSLNTYEQYF. The CDR3 bases are TGTGCCAGCAGCTTAAACACCTACGAGCAGTACTTC. The chain has TRBV7-9 and TRBJ2-7; D remains ambiguous. Per the germline V gene, CDR1 is SEHNR and CDR2 is FQNEAQ (reference sequence). CDR3 length equals 12 residues. With 2 bases removed from V and 2 bases from J, the gap between germline ends came to 4 bases.

The chain couples TRBV6-1 to TRBJ1-1; tentative D call: TRBD1 (5 bases). The germline V gene has CDR1 MNHNS and CDR2 SASEGT. The CDR3 contains 13 residues. Trimming removed 2 bases from V and 3 bases from J, with 7 bases in between. CDR3 bases: TGTGCCAGCAGTGAAATCAGGGACACTGAAGCTTTCTTT. It translates to CASSEIRDTEAFF.

This rearrangement joins TRBV7-9 to TRBJ1-4; 11 bases match TRBD1. The J segment lost 7 bases and the V segment lost 5 bases, leaving 6 bases of the junction unmatched. The length of the CDR3 is 15 residues. Per germline, CDR1 SEHNR and CDR2 FQNEAQ (reference sequence). In nucleotides, the CDR3 is TGTGCCAGCAGCGATTGGACAGGGGGCACTGAAAAACTGTTTTTT. Translated: CASSDWTGGTEKLFF.

CDR3 sequence (DNA): TGTGCCAGCAGCCTCCGACTAGCGGGGGCTAGCACAGATACGCAGTATTTT. Translating gives CASSLRLAGASTDTQYF. The chain recombines TRBV5-4 with TRBJ2-3, with TRBD2 matching over 12 bases. The V gene end was trimmed by 4 bases and the J gene end by 0 bases; junction bases not matched to a gene: 6. The CDR3 contains 17 residues. In germline, CDR1 is SGHNT, CDR2 YYREEE (reference sequence). Drawing the rest from reference TRBV5-4 and TRBJ2-3, the complete variable domain is ETGVTQSPTHLIKTRGQQVTLRCSSQSGHNTVSWYQQALGQGPQFIFQYYREEENGRGNFPPRFSGLQFPNYSSELNVNALELDDSALYLCASSLRLAGASTDTQYFGPGTRLTVL.

The CDR3 here is CASSLGASGGPSYEQYF. The CDR3, as DNA: TGTGCCAGCAGCTTAGGGGCTAGCGGGGGGCCCTCCTACGAGCAGTACTTC. V usage is TRBV7-6 and J usage is TRBJ2-7; 11 nucleotides match TRBD2. The germline V gene has CDR1 SGHVS and CDR2 FNYEAQ. The CDR3 length is 17 residues. Losses at the gene ends were 1 base for V and 0 bases for J; bases not matched to a gene: 5.

In its sample, this clone was seen many times. The chain carries TRBV25-1 and TRBJ2-3; 9 nucleotides match TRBD2. CDR3 length: 16 amino acids. The ends lost 4 bases at V and 8 bases at J; junction bases unmatched: 13. Germline V gene data show CDR1 as MGHDK and CDR2 as SYGVNS. CDR3: CASSAPQRGAGATQYF. CDR3 DNA sequence: TGTGCCAGCAGTGCACCACAGCGGGGGGCGGGAGCTACGCAGTATTTT.

CDR3 sequence: CASSHGGGGASETQYF. The CDR3 DNA is TGTGCCAGCAGCCACGGTGGCGGGGGGGCATCCGAGACCCAGTACTTC. The chain is built from TRBV3-1 (or the pseudogene TRBV3-2) and TRBJ2-5, with 9 bases aligning to TRBD2. Germline V lookup: CDR1 LGHDT, CDR2 YNNKEL (reference sequence). The V gene end was trimmed by 3 bases and the J gene end by 5 bases; junction bases not matched to a gene: 10. This CDR3 has 16 amino acids.

The rearrangement joins TRBV19 to TRBJ1-3; D unresolved. V gave up 3 bases and J gave up 0 bases, with 12 bases separating them. Germline assignment: CDR1 LNHDA and CDR2 SQIVND (reference sequence). The CDR3 spans 16 residues. In nucleotides, the CDR3 is TGTGCCAGTAGTATGGGAGGACGGATCTCTGGAAACACCATATATTTT. This translates into CASSMGGRISGNTIYF.

The genes are TRBV7-8 and TRBJ1-5; 7 nucleotides match TRBD1. CDR1 and CDR2 (germline): SGHVS, FQNEAQ. The CDR3 contains 17 residues. With V trimmed by 1 base and J by 0 bases, 6 bases remained unmatched. CDR3 sequence: CASSLGGTANSNQPQHF. The CDR3 region has the DNA TGTGCCAGCAGCTTAGGGGGGACAGCGAATAGCAATCAGCCCCAGCATTTT.

This clone appeared a few times. V gene TRBV19 combines with J gene TRBJ1-2; TRBD1 matches at 8 bases. The germline CDR1 and CDR2 sequences are LNHDA and SQIVND (reference sequence). The V gene end was trimmed by 5 bases and the J gene end by 3 bases; junction bases not matched to a gene: 14. This CDR3 has 17 residues. The CDR3 DNA is TGTGCCAGTAGTTCTCAAACGGCAGGGGGCTGGTACTATGGCTACACCTTC. Its protein is CASSSQTAGGWYYGYTF.

The V gene is TRBV12-5, the J gene TRBJ1-5, with D possibly being TRBD1 (6 bases). CDR3 size: 15 residues. Germline V gene lookup returns CDR1 LGHNT and CDR2 FRNRAP. Trimming took off 6 bases at V and 0 bases at J, with 12 bases between the two ends. Here the CDR3 DNA reads TGTGCTAGTGGCCCCACAGGGTATAGCAATCAGCCCCAGCATTTT. Translating gives CASGPTGYSNQPQHF.

A few counts support this clone. CDR3 in DNA: TGTGCCAGCAGCCCTGCGGGACAGGTCTATGGCTACACCTTC. Protein sequence: CASSPAGQVYGYTF. J is TRBJ1-2 and V is TRBV11-2; 8 bases match TRBD1. Germline V gene lookup returns CDR1 SGHAT and CDR2 FQNNGV. The length of the CDR3 is 14 residues. The ends lost 5 bases at V and 4 bases at J; junction bases unmatched: 6.

V is TRBV10-3 and J is TRBJ2-1; 10 bases are shared with TRBD1. CDR1 is ENHRY, CDR2 SYGVKD, per germline. This CDR3 has 14 amino acids. The V gene end was trimmed by 6 bases and the J gene end by 7 bases; junction bases not matched to a gene: 6. The CDR3 reads CAIRAWDRGNEQFF. For the CDR3, the DNA is TGTGCCATCAGGGCGTGGGACAGGGGAAATGAGCAGTTCTTC.

This chain links TRBV7-3 with TRBJ1-1; D unclear. The CDR3 length is 13 residues. The germline V gene has CDR1 SGHTA and CDR2 FQGTGA. V was trimmed by 1 base and J by 3 bases, leaving 6 bases between them. The CDR3 loop reads CASSLITDTEAFF. DNA for the CDR3: TGTGCCAGCAGCTTAATAACGGACACTGAAGCTTTCTTT.

CDR3 amino acids: CATSTTHRGDTIYF. DNA for the CDR3: TGTGCCACCAGCACAACCCACAGGGGAGACACCATATATTTT. This rearrangement joins TRBV15 to TRBJ1-3, with TRBD1 matching 7 bases. Per the germline V gene, CDR1 is LNHNV and CDR2 is YYDKDF (reference sequence). The CDR3 runs 14 residues. J lost 8 bases, V lost 4 bases, and 8 bases had no gene match. The entire variable domain, with the rest obtained from reference TRBV15 and TRBJ1-3, is as follows: DAMVIQNPRYQVTQFGKPVTLSCSQTLNHNVMYWYQQKSSQAPKLLFHYYDKDFNNEADTPDNFQSRRPNTSFCFLDIRSPGLGDTAMYLCATSTTHRGDTIYFGEGSWLTVV.